These 30 T cell receptor beta chains were sequenced from one sample in a study of early T cells in non-severe SARS-CoV-2 infection. TCRdb processed the 5' RACE reads anew with MiXCR; each CDR3 protein has one entry. The sample yields roughly 66,000 distinct CDR3 sequences, approximately 9% seen once. Input material: whole blood. The source of these receptors is an adult who was a healthcare worker with PCR-confirmed SARS-CoV-2 infection or an uninfected control (not recorded which).

This chain uses TRBV12-3 or TRBV12-4 with TRBJ2-7; 7 nucleotides line up with TRBD1. The CDR3 length is 13 residues. The V gene end was trimmed by 3 bases and the J gene end by 4 bases; junction bases not matched to a gene: 3. CDR3 DNA: TGTGCCAGCAGTTTCGACAGGGCGTACGAGCAGTACTTC. Translation: CASSFDRAYEQYF.

J is TRBJ2-2 and V is TRBV28, with 9 nucleotides matching TRBD2. The V and J ends lost 3 bases and 6 bases, in that order; junction bases with no gene match: 17. Germline-derived CDR1 and CDR2 are MDHEN and SYDVKM. The CDR3 length is 19 residues. The CDR3 loop reads CASSFAGGSTYIVAGELFF. Here the CDR3 DNA reads TGTGCCAGCAGTTTTGCGGGGGGGTCGACCTACATAGTCGCCGGGGAGCTGTTTTTT.

On this clonotype itself: Sequence at one end of the junction differs from germline and may be a read error. The CDR3 nucleotides read TGCAGCGTTGCCCCGGGACTAGCGGGAGATAACACCGGGAAGCTGTTTTTT. It yields the protein CSVAPGLAGDNTGKLFF. The rearrangement joins TRBV29-1 to TRBJ2-2; TRBD2 aligns across 14 bases. The CDR3 contains 17 residues. Germline assignment: CDR1 SQVTM and CDR2 ANQGSEA.

This clonotype has more than one count but fewer than ten. The gene calls are TRBV5-1 and TRBJ2-3; 12 positions agree with TRBD1. The V gene's germline CDR1 is SGHRS and CDR2 YFSETQ. V gave up 5 bases and J gave up 5 bases; unmatched junction bases: 6. The CDR3 runs 15 residues. The DNA for the CDR3 is TGCGCCAGCAGACGGGACAGGGGGCTGAAAGATACGCAGTATTTT. Translating it yields CASRRDRGLKDTQYF. The full variable domain, in which reference TRBV5-1 and TRBJ2-3 provide the parts outside the CDR3, is KAGVTQTPRYLIKTRGQQVTLSCSPISGHRSVSWYQQTPGQGLQFLFEYFSETQRNKGNFPGRFSGRQFSNSRSEMNVSTLELGDSALYLCASRRDRGLKDTQYFGPGTRLTVL.

This clonotype has ten or more counts. This chain's CDR3 is CSARTGDTQYF. The CDR3 region has the DNA TGCAGTGCCAGGACGGGGGATACGCAGTATTTT. J is TRBJ2-3 and V is TRBV20-1; weak D call: TRBD2 (5 bases). Per the germline V gene, CDR1 is DFQATT and CDR2 is SNEGSKA (reference sequence). Trimming removed 6 bases at V and 6 bases at J, with 10 bases between. The CDR3 is made up of 11 amino acids.

This clonotype was observed a few times. J is TRBJ1-2 and V is TRBV6-1; TRBD1 aligns across 9 bases. Germline CDR1 MNHNS, CDR2 SASEGT. Trimming cost V 6 bases and J 6 bases; bases outside gene matches: 8. This CDR3 spans 14 amino acids. CDR3 sequence reads: CASSQRTGGNGYTF. The CDR3 nucleotides are TGTGCCAGCAGCCAAAGAACAGGGGGCAATGGCTACACCTTC.

The V call is TRBV4-1, the J call TRBJ1-4; the D is unclear. Trimming cost V 6 bases and J 0 bases, with 11 bases left between them. The CDR3 is 15 amino acids. From germline, CDR1 is MGHRA and CDR2 YSYEKL. CDR3: CASSSRRATNEKLFF. In DNA form, the CDR3 reads TGCGCCAGCAGTTCTAGGAGGGCAACTAATGAAAAACTGTTTTTT.

This chain connects TRBV7-9 to TRBJ2-2; D may be TRBD1 (5 bases). The germline V gene has CDR1 SEHNR and CDR2 FQNEAQ (reference sequence). The V gene lost 10 bases and the J gene lost 2 bases, with 20 bases spanning the gap. This CDR3 has 16 amino acids. This CDR3 is CATDPKGFANTGELFF. CDR3 coding DNA: TGTGCCACCGACCCTAAGGGGTTCGCAAACACCGGGGAGCTGTTTTTT. The variable domain in full, completed from reference TRBV7-9 and TRBJ2-2, reads DTGVSQNPRHKITKRGQNVTFRCDPISEHNRLYWYRQTLGQGPEFLTYFQNEAQLEKSRLLSDRFSAERPKGSFSTLEIQRTEQGDSAMYLCATDPKGFANTGELFFGEGSRLTVL.

V usage is TRBV30 and J usage is TRBJ2-1; 7 positions agree with TRBD2. The CDR3 contains 13 residues. The germline V gene has CDR1 GTSNPN and CDR2 SVGIG (reference sequence). The V gene end was trimmed by 3 bases and the J gene end by 9 bases; junction bases not matched to a gene: 8. As DNA, the CDR3 is TGTGCCTGGAGAGGCGGGAGCTCGGGTGAGCAGTTCTTC. Translated, it gives CAWRGGSSGEQFF. Full variable domain (remainder filled in from reference TRBV30 and TRBJ2-1): SQTIHQWPATLVQPVGSPLSLECTVEGTSNPNLYWYRQAAGRGLQLLFYSVGIGQISSEVPQNLSASRPQDRQFILSSKKLLLSDSGFYLCAWRGGSSGEQFFGPGTRLTVL.

This clonotype was detected many times. The chain joins TRBV20-1 to TRBJ1-6; D gene uncertain. Germline V lookup: CDR1 DFQATT, CDR2 SNEGSKA (reference sequence). The CDR3 sequence is 14 residues long. Between the trimmed V and J ends, which lost 6 bases and 8 bases, there was a span of 17 bases. The CDR3 is CSAAPRSAYSPLHF. Written as DNA, the CDR3 is TGCAGTGCAGCACCCCGGTCGGCTTATTCACCCCTCCACTTT.

This clonotype was counted between two and nine times. J is TRBJ2-1 and V is TRBV3-1; possible D gene TRBD1, 5 bases. Looked up from germline, CDR1 is LGHDT and CDR2 is YNNKEL (reference sequence). The V and J ends lost 1 base and 7 bases respectively, with 11 bases between them. CDR3 length: 14 amino acids. The CDR3 sequence: CASSQAPGYNEQFF. Here the CDR3 DNA reads TGTGCCAGCAGCCAAGCCCCAGGGTATAATGAGCAGTTCTTC.

V and J are TRBV4-1 and TRBJ2-7; perhaps D is TRBD1 or TRBD2 (5 bases each). V shed 3 bases and J shed 0 bases, with 9 bases lying between them. The CDR3 is 14 amino acids. CDR1 and CDR2 from the germline V gene are MGHRA and YSYEKL. The CDR3 bases are TGCGCCAGCAGCCACTCCGGGACCTCCTACGAGCAGTACTTC. It is translated as CASSHSGTSYEQYF.

This clonotype was seen only a few times. J is TRBJ2-7 and V is TRBV12-3 or TRBV12-4; D is unclear. CDR3 length: 14 amino acids. V dropped 3 bases and J dropped 0 bases, with 9 bases sitting between them. The CDR3 DNA is TGTGCCAGCAGTTTCAACGGTCACTCCTACGAGCAGTACTTC. As protein: CASSFNGHSYEQYF.

This clonotype was found a few times. This sequence joins TRBV10-1 and TRBJ2-4; no clear D gene. The CDR3 totals 15 residues. Germline lookup yields CDR1 WNHNN and CDR2 SYGVQD (reference sequence). Trimming removed 3 bases at V and 0 bases at J, with 9 bases between. The CDR3 loop is CASSDHRLAKNIQYF. CDR3 coding DNA: TGCGCCAGCAGTGATCACCGCTTAGCCAAAAACATTCAGTACTTC.

V usage is TRBV7-2 and J usage is TRBJ2-5, with TRBD2 as a possible D gene (6 bases). Per germline, CDR1 SGHTA and CDR2 FQGNSA. The CDR3 is made up of 17 amino acids. V gave up 5 bases and J gave up 5 bases, with 24 bases separating them. The CDR3 region has the DNA TGTGCCAGCAGCGCGTCGATGAGCGGGCCTAAACGGGAGACCCAGTACTTC. The encoded protein is CASSASMSGPKRETQYF.

Many counts were recorded for this clonotype. The J gene is TRBJ2-7, the V gene TRBV5-1; TRBD2 is a possible D gene (6 bases). The germline V gene encodes CDR1 SGHRS and CDR2 YFSETQ. V was trimmed by 4 bases and J by 1 base, leaving 12 bases between them. The CDR3 spans 14 residues. This CDR3 is CASSLRLGSYEQYF. CDR3 DNA sequence: TGCGCCAGCAGCCTCCGACTAGGTTCCTACGAGCAGTACTTC.

There are many counts of this clonotype. CDR3 protein: CASSYGGLGGELFF. CDR3 sequence (DNA): TGTGCCAGCAGTTACGGCGGACTCGGAGGGGAGCTGTTTTTT. This sequence joins TRBV2 and TRBJ2-2; weak D call: TRBD2 (5 bases). The CDR3 spans 14 residues. Germline assignment: CDR1 SNHLY and CDR2 FYNNEI. Trimming cost V 5 bases and J 8 bases, with 15 bases left between them.

The chain carries TRBV18 and TRBJ1-1; TRBD1 matches 8 bases. This CDR3 region has 17 residues. V gave up 4 bases and J gave up 3 bases; unmatched junction bases: 13. Germline CDR1 KGHSH, CDR2 LQKENI. The DNA for the CDR3 is TGTGCCAGCTCACGGACAGGGAGTTTAGTCGTGGACACTGAAGCTTTCTTT. Residues: CASSRTGSLVVDTEAFF.

This CDR3 is CASSRYREGQPQHF. CDR3 in DNA: TGTGCCAGCAGCAGATACAGGGAGGGTCAGCCCCAGCATTTT. This chain links TRBV5-6 with TRBJ1-5; TRBD1 is a possible D gene (6 bases). The CDR3 contains 14 residues. V was pared by 4 bases and J by 6 bases, with 14 bases between. Germline V gene sequence: CDR1 SGHDT, CDR2 YYEEEE.

This clonotype was seen repeatedly, ten times or more. The gene calls are TRBV3-1 and TRBJ2-5; TRBD2 aligns across 10 bases. Per the germline V gene, CDR1 is LGHDT and CDR2 is YNNKEL (reference sequence). V gave up 2 bases and J gave up 5 bases; unmatched junction bases: 8. CDR3 length: 16 residues. CDR3 DNA: TGTGCCAGCAGCCAACGGCTAGCGGGAGTAGGGGAGACCCAGTACTTC. It yields the protein CASSQRLAGVGETQYF.

This clonotype was seen more than once but under ten times. The gene calls are TRBV10-3 and TRBJ2-7, with TRBD1 identical over 9 bases. Germline loops: CDR1 ENHRY, CDR2 SYGVKD. There are 15 residues in the CDR3. J lost 1 base, V lost 7 bases, and 8 bases had no gene match. CDR3: CAITEGQGLSYEQYF. The CDR3 DNA follows: TGTGCCATCACCGAGGGACAGGGACTTTCCTACGAGCAGTACTTC.

V gene TRBV2 combines with J gene TRBJ2-4, with 9 bases aligning to TRBD1. The CDR3 sequence is 13 residues long. V lost 6 bases and J lost 8; bases outside the gene matches: 5. Germline V gene sequence: CDR1 SNHLY, CDR2 FYNNEI. The CDR3 region is CASSETGGYIQYF. For the CDR3, the DNA is TGTGCCAGCAGCGAGACAGGGGGTTACATTCAGTACTTC.

Relative to its sample, this clonotype is medium-sized. The V gene is TRBV29-1, the J gene TRBJ1-2; no firm D call. Germline V gives CDR1 SQVTM, CDR2 ANQGSEA. The CDR3 spans 12 residues. The ends were cut back, 4 bases at V and 4 bases at J, with 10 bases in the middle. DNA for the CDR3: TGCAGCGTTGGCGGTCAGACCTATGGCTACACCTTC. This codes for CSVGGQTYGYTF.

In its sample, this clonotype was seen a few times. The chain has TRBV5-1 and TRBJ2-3; D perhaps matches TRBD1 (6 bases). Germline CDR1 and CDR2: SGHRS and YFSETQ. The length of the CDR3 is 15 residues. V lost 0 bases, J lost 5 bases, and 13 bases lay in between. CDR3 nucleotide sequence: TGCGCCAGCAGCTTGGAGAACAGGGTAGTAGATACGCAGTATTTT. It specifies CASSLENRVVDTQYF. Full variable domain (missing parts from reference TRBV5-1 and TRBJ2-3): KAGVTQTPRYLIKTRGQQVTLSCSPISGHRSVSWYQQTPGQGLQFLFEYFSETQRNKGNFPGRFSGRQFSNSRSEMNVSTLELGDSALYLCASSLENRVVDTQYFGPGTRLTVL.

Only a few counts were recorded for this clonotype. The V gene is TRBV6-2 or TRBV6-3, the J gene TRBJ2-7; D not certain. V was trimmed by 0 bases and J by 3 bases, leaving 18 bases between them. This CDR3 is built from 17 residues. CDR1 and CDR2 (germline): MNHEY, SVGEGT. CDR3 DNA sequence: TGTGCCAGCAGTTACTCGACGTCGGCCAAGCCCCACTACGAGCAGTACTTC. Translation gives CASSYSTSAKPHYEQYF.

This clonotype has ten or more counts. The chain couples TRBV29-1 to TRBJ2-2; 7 nucleotides align to TRBD1. Germline V gene sequence: CDR1 SQVTM, CDR2 ANQGSEA. The CDR3 totals 15 residues. Trimming removed 4 bases from V and 1 base from J; junction bases left unmatched: 6. CDR3 loop: CSVGIRDRNTGELFF. The CDR3 DNA is TGCAGCGTTGGGATTAGGGACAGGAACACCGGGGAGCTGTTTTTT.

The rearrangement links TRBV6-5 to TRBJ2-7, with no clear D. V shed 10 bases and J shed 2 bases, with 12 bases lying between them. This CDR3 comprises 12 residues. Germline V CDR1 and CDR2: MNHEY, SVGAGI. Here the CDR3 DNA reads TGTGCCACGAACTCCGGCCCCTACGAGCAGTACTTC. It specifies CATNSGPYEQYF.

This clonotype has a count of ten or more. The V call is TRBV7-7, the J call TRBJ2-3; possibly TRBD2 for D (6 bases). Trimming left V 5 bases short and J 0 bases short, with 9 bases between. The germline CDR1 and CDR2 sequences are SSHAT and FNYEAQ (reference sequence). This CDR3 is built from 14 residues. CDR3 in amino acids: CASSAGLSTDTQYF. The CDR3 DNA sequence: TGTGCCAGCAGCGCGGGACTTAGCACAGATACGCAGTATTTT.

The chain is built from TRBV4-3 and TRBJ2-6; D is ambiguous. Germline-derived CDR1 and CDR2 are LGHNA and YSLEER. The CDR3 totals 16 residues. V dropped 2 bases and J dropped 0 bases, with 8 bases sitting between them. CDR3 amino acids: CASSQSPSSGANVLTF. The CDR3, as DNA: TGCGCCAGCAGCCAATCCCCGTCCTCTGGGGCCAACGTCCTGACTTTC.

This clonotype has more than one count but fewer than ten. The chain is built from TRBV2 and TRBJ2-4; 9 bases agree with TRBD1. CDR1 is SNHLY, CDR2 FYNNEI, per germline. This CDR3 region has 15 residues. Losses at the gene ends were 6 bases for V and 0 bases for J; bases not matched to a gene: 3. The CDR3 region has the DNA TGTGCCAGCAGGATACAGGGGGCAGCCAAAAACATTCAGTACTTC. It codes for CASRIQGAAKNIQYF.